One sample yielded the 4 T cell receptor delta chains listed below, sequenced in a study of gamma-delta T cells after stem cell transplantation. TCRdb re-called the RT-PCR reads using CATT. This sample yields about 11,000 delta-chain clones, of which 30% to 40% are seen a single time; more than 2.5% belongs to the top ten. The sequenced material came from gamma-delta T cells. The receptor source for this set is a human donor. It is not recorded whose cells these are; they may come from a transplant donor.

This sequence joins TRDV2 and TRDJ1; 13 bases align to TRDD3. V lost 7 bases to trimming and J lost 2 bases; unmatched junction nucleotides: 6. This CDR3 comprises 15 residues. Germline V gives CDR1 GEAIGNYY, CDR2 EKD. This CDR3 is CACFTGGYGTDKLIF. The CDR3 region has the DNA TGTGCCTGCTTCACTGGGGGATACGGAACCGATAAACTCATCTTT.

This clone showed up just a few times. This chain connects TRDV1 to TRDJ1, with TRDD3 identical over 8 bases. With 2 bases clipped from V and 5 bases from J, the junction kept 22 bases outside the gene matches. From germline, CDR1 is TSWWSYY and CDR2 QGS. This CDR3 region has 20 residues. The CDR3 DNA follows: TGTGCTCTTGGGGAAACCGGAGGGTTTTATTGTGCTGGGGGAGTAGATAAACTCATCTTT. Translated, it gives CALGETGGFYCAGGVDKLIF.

This chain links TRDV1 with TRDJ1; 13 bases align to TRDD3. CDR3 length equals 22 residues. Trimming took 1 base from V and 3 from J; bases not matched to a gene: 20. Germline V CDR1 and CDR2: TSWWSYY, QGS. CDR3 DNA sequence: TGTGCTCTTGGGGAACCCCTAGCAGGGCCCCAAACTGGGGGATACGCCGCCGATAAACTCATCTTT. It specifies CALGEPLAGPQTGGYAADKLIF.

The V call is TRDV1, the J call TRDJ1; 9 bases agree with TRDD3. The CDR3 has 21 residues. From germline, CDR1 is TSWWSYY and CDR2 QGS. The V and J ends lost 8 bases and 2 bases, in that order; junction bases with no gene match: 27. The CDR3 nucleotides read TGTGCTCTTTGGGCACCACTAGTTTCTCTGGGGGATCCCCATCGTACCGATAAACTCATCTTT. Translation: CALWAPLVSLGDPHRTDKLIF.